This T cell receptor beta chain was obtained from a study of cytomegalovirus exposure and HLA in healthy donors. General study points: The study carried out a later analysis of TCR beta sequences. It associated approximately 17,000 of them with specific HLA alleles at a false discovery rate of 0.05.

Comment on this clone: Its antigen is still unknown.

The PCR ran on 60 Vbeta and 13 Jbeta primers. Data came from immunoSEQ multiplex PCR; TCRdb stores just in-frame clones and leaves some out. The sample holds roughly 130,000 clones, less than 85% seen once. J lost 0 bases, V lost 3 bases, and 4 bases had no gene match. The CDR3 totals 15 residues. CDR1 is KGHSH and CDR2 is LQKENI in the germline V gene. The source is a middle-aged man in good health and CMV-seronegative. The chain carries TRBV18 and TRBJ1-1, with 7 positions matching TRBD1. The sequencing sample was made of PBMCs. CDR3 sequence (DNA): TGTGCCAGCTCACCCCCTGGGACAGTGAACACTGAAGCTTTCTTT. Amino acid sequence: CASSPPGTVNTEAFF. Based on the CDR3 plus reference TRBV18 and TRBJ1-1, the full variable domain is NAGVMQNPRHLVRRRGQEARLRCSPMKGHSHVYWYRQLPEEGLKFMVYLQKENIIDESGMPKERFSAEFPKEGPSILRIQQVVRGDSAAYFCASSPPGTVNTEAFFGQGTRLTVV.